The 32 T cell receptor beta chains below were found in one sample sequenced in a study of shared clonotypes between healthy human individuals. Here immunoSEQ multiplex PCR was the method, and the copy in TCRdb shows in-frame clones only, minus some. This sample has about a million clones; around 77% occur once, and the top ten carry 0.85% to 1%. Sequences were obtained from memory CD4+ T cells from PBMCs. Described subset: CD45RA-negative fraction. These receptor sequences come from a man in his late teens or twenties in good health. Some clones in this sample may be carry-over from other donors' samples.

The chain has TRBV2 and TRBJ1-5; 8 nucleotides agree with TRBD1. V was pared by 6 bases and J by 5 bases, with 9 bases of the junction left unmatched. The CDR3 has 15 amino acids. Germline-derived CDR1 and CDR2 are SNHLY and FYNNEI. CDR3: CASSFDRGRYQPQHF. CDR3 in DNA: TGTGCCAGCAGCTTCGACAGGGGCAGATATCAGCCCCAGCATTTT.

This clone has more than one count but fewer than ten. The rearrangement uses TRBV18 and TRBJ2-5; D ambiguous. CDR1 is KGHSH and CDR2 is LQKENI in the germline V gene. The ends were cut back, 3 bases at V and 5 bases at J, with 10 bases in the middle. This CDR3 comprises 13 residues. The CDR3 sequence: CASSPVTRETQYF. DNA for the CDR3: TGTGCCAGCTCACCCGTGACCCGGGAGACCCAGTACTTC.

CDR3 in amino acids: CASSRTGGKTGANVLTF. The CDR3 region has the DNA TGTGCCAGCAGCCGGACAGGGGGCAAGACCGGGGCCAACGTCCTGACTTTC. J is TRBJ2-6 and V is TRBV7-8; 11 bases align to TRBD1. V trimming: 5 bases; J trimming: 4 bases; junction bases outside the gene matches: 7. The germline V gene has CDR1 SGHVS and CDR2 FQNEAQ. The CDR3 totals 17 residues.

In this sample, this clone turned up many times. The gene calls are TRBV5-5 and TRBJ2-7; D is undetermined. The germline gives CDR1 SGHKS, CDR2 YYEKEE (reference sequence). The V end was cut by 2 bases, the J end by 3 bases, with 6 bases between. The CDR3 contains 12 residues. CDR3 sequence (DNA): TGTGCCAGCAGCTTACCGAGCTACGAGCAGTACTTC. Its translation is CASSLPSYEQYF.

This chain uses TRBV28 with TRBJ2-3, with D unclear. The CDR3 has 11 residues. Germline V lookup: CDR1 MDHEN, CDR2 SYDVKM. Trimming pared 5 bases from V and 5 bases from J, leaving 5 bases between. The CDR3 sequence is CASSPGDTQYF. The CDR3 DNA sequence: TGTGCCAGCAGTCCGGGAGATACGCAGTATTTT.

A single count supports this clone. The chain carries TRBV7-8 and TRBJ2-7, with no clear D. CDR3 length equals 12 residues. The V gene lost 5 bases and the J gene lost 4 bases, with 9 bases spanning the gap. CDR1 is SGHVS and CDR2 is FQNEAQ in the germline V gene. The CDR3 loop reads CASSPTEYEQYF. The CDR3 DNA is TGTGCCAGCAGCCCGACCGAATACGAGCAGTACTTC.

This clone was recorded a few times. The V call is TRBV2, the J call TRBJ2-2, with 8 bases identical to TRBD1. Trimming removed 6 bases from V and 6 bases from J; junction bases left unmatched: 6. In germline, CDR1 is SNHLY, CDR2 FYNNEI. The CDR3 consists of 14 residues. For the CDR3, the DNA is TGTGCCAGCAGACGACAGGGGTTGCCCGGGGAGCTGTTTTTT. This translates into CASRRQGLPGELFF.

The chain joins TRBV27 to TRBJ2-6, with a possible D match to TRBD2 (5 bases). There are 18 residues in the CDR3. Germline loops: CDR1 MNHEY, CDR2 SMNVEV (reference sequence). V lost 4 bases to trimming and J lost 3 bases, with 19 bases between them. The CDR3 DNA is TGTGCCAGCAGTTCGACTACACCGGGCGTCGGTGGGGCCAACGTCCTGACTTTC. As protein: CASSSTTPGVGGANVLTF.

This clone was picked up one time. CDR3 sequence: CASSRQGWNQPQHF. In nucleotides, the CDR3 is TGTGCCAGCAGTCGACAGGGTTGGAATCAGCCCCAGCATTTT. This rearrangement joins TRBV27 to TRBJ1-5; 7 bases are a match to TRBD1. This CDR3 is 14 amino acids long. V lost 5 bases, J lost 4 bases, and 5 bases stayed unmatched. Germline lookup yields CDR1 MNHEY and CDR2 SMNVEV (reference sequence).

V and J are TRBV19 and TRBJ1-1, with D perhaps matching TRBD1 (5 bases). Trimming removed 2 bases from V and 1 base from J, with 17 bases in between. The CDR3 is 17 residues long. CDR1 is LNHDA, CDR2 SQIVND, per germline (reference sequence). CDR3 loop: CASSILSGRGTNTEAFF. CDR3 nucleotide sequence: TGTGCCAGTAGTATACTGTCGGGGCGGGGAACGAACACTGAAGCTTTCTTT.

This clone was counted once. The gene calls are TRBV27 and TRBJ2-1; D possibly corresponds to TRBD2 (5 bases). The V gene lost 5 bases and the J gene lost 2 bases, with 16 bases spanning the gap. This CDR3 is built from 16 residues. Germline assignment: CDR1 MNHEY and CDR2 SMNVEV (reference sequence). The CDR3 sequence: CASSGNKDSTYNEQFF. CDR3 DNA: TGTGCCAGCAGTGGAAACAAGGACTCGACCTACAATGAGCAGTTCTTC.

The chain couples TRBV29-1 to TRBJ2-1, with 7 bases aligning to TRBD1. The germline V gene has CDR1 SQVTM and CDR2 ANQGSEA. V gave up 6 bases and J gave up 8 bases; unmatched junction bases: 7. The CDR3 is made up of 12 amino acids. The CDR3: CSVRDRVYEQFF. The CDR3 DNA reads TGCAGCGTCCGGGACAGAGTCTATGAGCAGTTCTTC.

The J gene is TRBJ2-3, the V gene TRBV2; D is unresolved. V lost 6 bases to trimming and J lost 5 bases, with 9 bases between them. Germline CDR1 reads SNHLY; CDR2 reads FYNNEI. The CDR3 consists of 12 residues. CDR3 region: CASRRLLDTQYF. DNA of the CDR3: TGTGCCAGCAGGAGGCTGCTAGATACGCAGTATTTT.

The chain is built from TRBV6-1 and TRBJ2-7, with 7 bases matching TRBD2. The germline CDR1 and CDR2 sequences are MNHNS and SASEGT. CDR3 length: 15 residues. Trimming took 0 bases from V and 0 from J; bases not matched to a gene: 2. Written as DNA, the CDR3 is TGTGCCAGCAGTGAAGCGCGGGGGAGCTCCTACGAGCAGTACTTC. It specifies CASSEARGSSYEQYF.

V is TRBV5-1 and J is TRBJ2-1, with D possibly called TRBD1 or TRBD2 (5 bases each). V shed 0 bases and J shed 7 bases, with 17 bases lying between them. The CDR3 has 16 residues. Germline V gene data show CDR1 as SGHRS and CDR2 as YFSETQ. CDR3 in amino acids: CASSLVVLDEGNEQFF. As DNA, the CDR3 is TGCGCCAGCAGCTTGGTTGTTCTGGACGAGGGGAATGAGCAGTTCTTC.

The rearrangement links TRBV6-6 to TRBJ2-3; unclear D gene. Trimming pared 6 bases from V and 1 base from J, leaving 8 bases between. The CDR3 is 13 amino acids. In germline, CDR1 is MNHNY, CDR2 SVGAGI (reference sequence). In DNA, the CDR3 is TGTGCCAGCAGGAAACTGCGCACAGATACGCAGTATTTT. The encoded protein is CASRKLRTDTQYF.

V gene TRBV30 combines with J gene TRBJ2-1; perhaps TRBD2 as D (5 bases). The CDR3 loop spans 13 amino acids. CDR1 and CDR2 (germline): GTSNPN, SVGIG (reference sequence). Trimming shortened V by 2 bases and J by 4 bases, and 9 bases separated the two germline ends. As DNA, the CDR3 is TGTGCCTGGAGTTCAGCGGAATACAATGAGCAGTTCTTC. Its protein product is CAWSSAEYNEQFF.

The J gene is TRBJ1-2, the V gene TRBV2; 7 positions agree with TRBD1. This CDR3 comprises 15 residues. Germline V lookup: CDR1 SNHLY, CDR2 FYNNEI. The J segment lost 0 bases and the V segment lost 6 bases, leaving 7 bases of the junction unmatched. The CDR3 spells CASRKGQPSNYGYTF. DNA of the CDR3: TGTGCCAGCAGGAAGGGACAGCCTTCTAACTATGGCTACACCTTC. Combining the CDR3 with reference TRBV2 and TRBJ1-2 gives the whole variable domain EPEVTQTPSHQVTQMGQEVILRCVPISNHLYFYWYRQILGQKVEFLVSFYNNEISEKSEIFDDQFSVERPDGSNFTLKIRSTKLEDSAMYFCASRKGQPSNYGYTFGSGTRLTVV.

This clone appeared a single time. V and J are TRBV10-3 and TRBJ2-7; D gene uncertain. The CDR3 is 12 residues long. V was clipped by 3 bases and J by 5 bases, with 8 bases between them. Germline V lookup: CDR1 ENHRY, CDR2 SYGVKD. CDR3 sequence reads: CAISERGDEQYF. The CDR3 DNA sequence: TGTGCCATCAGTGAACGTGGAGACGAGCAGTACTTC.

The rearrangement links TRBV29-1 to TRBJ2-1, with 13 bases that match TRBD2. The CDR3 runs 14 residues. Looked up from germline, CDR1 is SQVTM and CDR2 is ANQGSEA. J gave up 9 bases and V 8 bases, and 10 bases lay outside the gene matches. CDR3 DNA: TGCAGCTCTTGGACTAGCGGGAGTAGGAGTGAGCAGTTCTTC. The encoded protein is CSSWTSGSRSEQFF.

This clone was recorded once. V gene TRBV28 combines with J gene TRBJ2-3, with a possible D match to TRBD1 (5 bases). The CDR3 is 15 amino acids. Germline values: CDR1 MDHEN, CDR2 SYDVKM. Between the trimmed V and J ends, which lost 5 bases and 2 bases, there was a span of 14 bases. CDR3 sequence reads: CASSVTGRSTDTQYF. CDR3 DNA sequence: TGTGCCAGCAGTGTAACAGGACGATCCACAGATACGCAGTATTTT.

V is TRBV7-9 and J is TRBJ2-7, with 9 positions matching TRBD2. V was pared by 5 bases and J by 3 bases, with 5 bases of the junction left unmatched. The CDR3 sequence is 14 residues long. CDR1 SEHNR and CDR2 FQNEAQ come from the germline V gene (reference sequence). Written as DNA, the CDR3 is TGTGCCAGCAGCCAAGGACTAGCGAACTACGAGCAGTACTTC. Translating gives CASSQGLANYEQYF.

CDR3 amino acids: CAERTQPGTGELFF. CDR3 DNA sequence: TGTGCTGAGCGGACCCAGCCTGGTACCGGGGAGCTGTTTTTT. The chain employs TRBV30 and TRBJ2-2; TRBD2 is a possible D gene (5 bases). This CDR3 has 14 residues. CDR1 GTSNPN and CDR2 SVGIG come from the germline V gene (reference sequence).

The chain couples TRBV4-1 to TRBJ2-3, with 10 bases aligning to TRBD1. V lost 4 bases, J lost 5 bases, and 15 bases stayed unmatched. CDR1 and CDR2 (germline): MGHRA, YSYEKL. The CDR3 is 18 residues long. The CDR3 spells CASSPRTPDRGLRDTQYF. The CDR3 DNA reads TGCGCCAGCAGCCCCCGTACCCCGGACAGGGGGTTGAGAGATACGCAGTATTTT.

This chain uses TRBV28 with TRBJ2-2, with 9 positions matching TRBD2. The CDR3 length is 20 residues. CDR1 and CDR2 (germline): MDHEN, SYDVKM. V shed 4 bases and J 0 bases; nucleotides not matched to a gene: 15. The chain's CDR3 is CASSSMDGRGLATNTGELFF. As DNA, the CDR3 is TGTGCCAGCAGTTCCATGGATGGTCGGGGACTAGCCACGAACACCGGGGAGCTGTTTTTT.

The J gene is TRBJ2-6, the V gene TRBV7-2; D might be TRBD1 or TRBD2, each matching 6 bases. This CDR3 has 16 amino acids. Trimming took off 2 bases at V and 4 bases at J, with 12 bases between the two ends. Per the germline V gene, CDR1 is SGHTA and CDR2 is FQGNSA. CDR3 coding DNA: TGTGCCAGCAGCTTATTTCGGGGGACAGGGGCCAACGTCCTGACTTTC. Its translation is CASSLFRGTGANVLTF.

In this sample, this clone turned up once. The gene calls are TRBV7-3 and TRBJ2-7; D is perhaps TRBD2 (6 bases). Between the trimmed V and J ends, which lost 0 bases and 7 bases, there was a span of 10 bases. This CDR3 is 13 amino acids long. The germline V gene encodes CDR1 SGHTA and CDR2 FQGTGA. CDR3 in amino acids: CASSLTTGREQYF. As DNA, the CDR3 is TGTGCCAGCAGCTTAACTACGGGGAGGGAGCAGTACTTC.

The V call is TRBV5-1, the J call TRBJ2-2, with a possible D match to TRBD1 (6 bases). Trimming took 7 bases from V and 4 from J, leaving 17 bases between them. The V gene's germline CDR1 is SGHRS and CDR2 YFSETQ. CDR3 length: 15 amino acids. CDR3 in DNA: TGCGCCAGCCAACCCACAGGGCCGGGCACCGGGGAGCTGTTTTTT. This sequence encodes CASQPTGPGTGELFF.

The rearrangement joins TRBV11-2 to TRBJ2-5; D is unclear. Trimming removed 7 bases at V and 0 bases at J, with 12 bases between. The germline gives CDR1 SGHAT, CDR2 FQNNGV. This CDR3 has 14 amino acids. The CDR3 DNA follows: TGTGCCAGCACCGTTGGCGTTTACCAAGAGACCCAGTACTTC. Translation gives CASTVGVYQETQYF.

To note about this clone: The sample has other DNA sequences that encode this CDR3 too. The chain joins TRBV28 to TRBJ2-3; tentative D call: TRBD1 (5 bases). Between the trimmed V and J ends, which lost 4 bases and 3 bases, there was a span of 5 bases. The CDR3 is made up of 12 amino acids. Germline V gives CDR1 MDHEN, CDR2 SYDVKM. The CDR3 loop is CASSSGTDTQYF. Written as DNA, the CDR3 is TGTGCCAGCAGTTCAGGGACAGATACGCAGTATTTT.

The chain has TRBV7-8 and TRBJ2-7, with 9 positions matching TRBD2. The J segment lost 7 bases and the V segment lost 9 bases, leaving 22 bases of the junction unmatched. CDR1 is SGHVS, CDR2 FQNEAQ, per germline. The CDR3 length is 17 residues. The DNA of the CDR3 is TGTGCCAGTGTGAGCGGGAGGCTAGCTAATTCCCGGGGGGAGCAGTACTTC. It yields the protein CASVSGRLANSRGEQYF.

Remarks on this clone: This same CDR3 is encoded by further DNA sequences in the sample. The chain combines TRBV5-1 with TRBJ2-5; 11 bases line up with TRBD1. The germline V gene has CDR1 SGHRS and CDR2 YFSETQ. This CDR3 has 14 amino acids. J gave up 5 bases and V 4 bases, and 4 bases lay outside the gene matches. The CDR3 loop reads CASSPGTGGETQYF. The CDR3 nucleotides are TGCGCCAGCAGCCCGGGGACAGGGGGTGAGACCCAGTACTTC.